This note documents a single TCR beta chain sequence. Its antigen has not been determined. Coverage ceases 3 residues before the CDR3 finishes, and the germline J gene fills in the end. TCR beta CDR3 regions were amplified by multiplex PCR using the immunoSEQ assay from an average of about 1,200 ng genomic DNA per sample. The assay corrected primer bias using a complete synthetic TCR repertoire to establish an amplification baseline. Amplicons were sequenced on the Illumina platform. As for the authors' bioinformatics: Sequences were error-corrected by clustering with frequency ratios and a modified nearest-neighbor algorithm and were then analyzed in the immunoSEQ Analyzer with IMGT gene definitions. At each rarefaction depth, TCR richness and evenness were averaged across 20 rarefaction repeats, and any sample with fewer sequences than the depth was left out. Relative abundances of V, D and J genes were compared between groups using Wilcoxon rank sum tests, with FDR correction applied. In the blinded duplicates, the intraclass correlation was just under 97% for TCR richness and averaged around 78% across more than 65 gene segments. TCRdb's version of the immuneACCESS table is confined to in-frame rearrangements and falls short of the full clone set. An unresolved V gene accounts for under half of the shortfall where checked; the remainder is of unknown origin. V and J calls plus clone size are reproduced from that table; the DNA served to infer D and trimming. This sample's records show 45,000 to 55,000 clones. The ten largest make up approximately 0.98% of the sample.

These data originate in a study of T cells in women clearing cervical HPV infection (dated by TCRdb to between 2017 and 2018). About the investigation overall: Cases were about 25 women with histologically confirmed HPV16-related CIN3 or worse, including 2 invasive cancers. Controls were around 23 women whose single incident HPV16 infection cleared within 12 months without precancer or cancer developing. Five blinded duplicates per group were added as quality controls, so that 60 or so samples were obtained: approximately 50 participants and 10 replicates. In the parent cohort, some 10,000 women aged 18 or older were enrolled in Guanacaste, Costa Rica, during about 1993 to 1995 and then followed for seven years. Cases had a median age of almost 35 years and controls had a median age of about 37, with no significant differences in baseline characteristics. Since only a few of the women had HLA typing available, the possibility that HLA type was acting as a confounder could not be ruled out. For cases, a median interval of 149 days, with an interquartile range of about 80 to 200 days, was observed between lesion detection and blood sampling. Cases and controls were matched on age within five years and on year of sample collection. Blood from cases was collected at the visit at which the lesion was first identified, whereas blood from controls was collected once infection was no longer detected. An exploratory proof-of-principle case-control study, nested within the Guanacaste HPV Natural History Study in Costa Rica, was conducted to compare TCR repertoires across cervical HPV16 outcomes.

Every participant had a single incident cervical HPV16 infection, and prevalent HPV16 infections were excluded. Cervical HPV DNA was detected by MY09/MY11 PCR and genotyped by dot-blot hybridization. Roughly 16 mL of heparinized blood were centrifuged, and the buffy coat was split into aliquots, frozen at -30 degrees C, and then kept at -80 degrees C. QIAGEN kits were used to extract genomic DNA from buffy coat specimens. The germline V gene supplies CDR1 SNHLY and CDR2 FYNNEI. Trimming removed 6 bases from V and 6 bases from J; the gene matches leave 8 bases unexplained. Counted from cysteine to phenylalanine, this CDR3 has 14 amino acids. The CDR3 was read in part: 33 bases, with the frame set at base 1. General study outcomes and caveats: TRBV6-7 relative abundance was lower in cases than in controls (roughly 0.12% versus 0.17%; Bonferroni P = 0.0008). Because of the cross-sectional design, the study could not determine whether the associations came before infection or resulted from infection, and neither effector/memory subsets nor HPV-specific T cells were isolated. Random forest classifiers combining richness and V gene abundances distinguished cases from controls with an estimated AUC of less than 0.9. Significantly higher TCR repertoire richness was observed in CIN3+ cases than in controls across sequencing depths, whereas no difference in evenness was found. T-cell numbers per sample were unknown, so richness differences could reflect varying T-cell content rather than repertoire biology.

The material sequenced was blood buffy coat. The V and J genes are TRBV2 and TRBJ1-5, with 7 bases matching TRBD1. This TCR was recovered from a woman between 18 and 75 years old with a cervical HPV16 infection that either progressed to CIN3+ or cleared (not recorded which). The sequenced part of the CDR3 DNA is TGTGCCAGCAGGACAGGGTATGATGGTCAGCCC. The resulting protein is CASRTGYDGQP. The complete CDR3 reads CASRTGYDGQPQHF. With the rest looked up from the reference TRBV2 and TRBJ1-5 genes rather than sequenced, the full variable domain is EPEVTQTPSHQVTQMGQEVILRCVPISNHLYFYWYRQILGQKVEFLVSFYNNEISEKSEIFDDQFSVERPDGSNFTLKIRSTKLEDSAMYFCASRTGYDGQPQHFGDGTRLSIL.